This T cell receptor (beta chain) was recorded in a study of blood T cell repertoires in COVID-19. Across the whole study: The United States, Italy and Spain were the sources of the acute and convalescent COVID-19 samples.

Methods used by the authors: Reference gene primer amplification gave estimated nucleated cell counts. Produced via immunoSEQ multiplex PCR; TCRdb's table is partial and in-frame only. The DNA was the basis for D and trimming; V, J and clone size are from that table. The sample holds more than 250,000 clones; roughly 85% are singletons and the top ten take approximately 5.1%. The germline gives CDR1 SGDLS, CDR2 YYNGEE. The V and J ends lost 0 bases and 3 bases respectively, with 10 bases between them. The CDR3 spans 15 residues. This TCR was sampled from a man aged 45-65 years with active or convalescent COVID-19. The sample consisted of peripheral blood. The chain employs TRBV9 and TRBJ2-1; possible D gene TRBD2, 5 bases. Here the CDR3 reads CASSVDAADYNEQFF. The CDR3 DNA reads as TGTGCCAGCAGCGTAGATGCAGCGGACTACAATGAGCAGTTCTTC.